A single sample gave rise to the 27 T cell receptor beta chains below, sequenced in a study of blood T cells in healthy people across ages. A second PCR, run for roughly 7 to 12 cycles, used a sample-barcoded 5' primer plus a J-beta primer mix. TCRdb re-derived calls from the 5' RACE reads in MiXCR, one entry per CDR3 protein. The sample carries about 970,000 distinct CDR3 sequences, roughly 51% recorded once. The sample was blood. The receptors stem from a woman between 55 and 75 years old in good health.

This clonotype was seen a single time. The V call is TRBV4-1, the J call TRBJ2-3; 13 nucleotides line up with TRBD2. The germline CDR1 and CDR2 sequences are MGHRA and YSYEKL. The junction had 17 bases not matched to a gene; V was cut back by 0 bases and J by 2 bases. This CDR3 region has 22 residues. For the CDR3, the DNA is TGCGCCAGCAGCCAAGACGGATTCACGGAACTAGCGGGGGGGGGATACACAGATACGCAGTATTTT. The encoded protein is CASSQDGFTELAGGGYTDTQYF.

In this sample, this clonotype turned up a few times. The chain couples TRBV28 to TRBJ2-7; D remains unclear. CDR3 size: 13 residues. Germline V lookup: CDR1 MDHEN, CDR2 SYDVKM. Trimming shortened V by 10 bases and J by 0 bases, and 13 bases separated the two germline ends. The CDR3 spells CAIRPKSSYEQYF. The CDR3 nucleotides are TGTGCCATCCGTCCCAAGAGCTCCTACGAGCAGTACTTC.

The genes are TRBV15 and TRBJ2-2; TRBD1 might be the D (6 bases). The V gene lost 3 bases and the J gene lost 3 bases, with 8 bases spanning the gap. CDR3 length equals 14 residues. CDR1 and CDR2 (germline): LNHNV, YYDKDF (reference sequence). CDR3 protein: CATSRDSYTGELFF. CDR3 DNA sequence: TGTGCCACCAGCAGGGACAGTTACACCGGGGAGCTGTTTTTT.

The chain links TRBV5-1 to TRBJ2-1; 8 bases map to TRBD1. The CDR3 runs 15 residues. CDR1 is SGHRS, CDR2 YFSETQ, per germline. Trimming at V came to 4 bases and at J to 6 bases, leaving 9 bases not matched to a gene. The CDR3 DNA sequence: TGCGCCAGCAGCATAGGGACAGGTGAGTTCAATGAGCAGTTCTTC. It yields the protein CASSIGTGEFNEQFF.

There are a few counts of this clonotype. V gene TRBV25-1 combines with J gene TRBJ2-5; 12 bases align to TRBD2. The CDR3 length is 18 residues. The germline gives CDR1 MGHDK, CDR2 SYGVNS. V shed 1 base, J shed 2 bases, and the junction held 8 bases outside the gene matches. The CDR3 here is CASSEWRTSGTLQETQYF. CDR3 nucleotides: TGTGCCAGCAGTGAATGGAGGACTAGCGGGACTCTACAAGAGACCCAGTACTTC.

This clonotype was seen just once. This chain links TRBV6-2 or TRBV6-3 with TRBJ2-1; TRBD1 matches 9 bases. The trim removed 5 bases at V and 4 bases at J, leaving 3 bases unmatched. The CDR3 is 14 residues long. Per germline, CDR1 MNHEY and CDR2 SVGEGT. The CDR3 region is CASSDRGGYNEQFF. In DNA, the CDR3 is TGTGCCAGCAGTGACAGGGGGGGTTACAATGAGCAGTTCTTC.

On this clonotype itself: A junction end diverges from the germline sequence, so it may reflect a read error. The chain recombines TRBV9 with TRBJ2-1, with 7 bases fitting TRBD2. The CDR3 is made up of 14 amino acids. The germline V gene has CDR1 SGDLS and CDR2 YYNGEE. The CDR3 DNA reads TGTGCCAGCAGCGTACGGGAGGCTGGCAATGTGCAGTTCTTC. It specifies CASSVREAGNVQFF.

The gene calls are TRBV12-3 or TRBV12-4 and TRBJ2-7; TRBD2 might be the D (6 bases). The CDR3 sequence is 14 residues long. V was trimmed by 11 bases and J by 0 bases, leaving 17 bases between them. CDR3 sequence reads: CAAGLGSLSYEQYF. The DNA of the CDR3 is TGTGCCGCCGGTCTCGGGAGTCTCTCCTACGAGCAGTACTTC.

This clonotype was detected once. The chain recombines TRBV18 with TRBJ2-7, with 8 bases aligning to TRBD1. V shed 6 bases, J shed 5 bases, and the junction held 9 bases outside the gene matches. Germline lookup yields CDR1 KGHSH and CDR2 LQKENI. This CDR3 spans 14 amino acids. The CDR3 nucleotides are TGTGCCAGCTCCTTGACAGGGGTCCTAAACGAGCAGTACTTC. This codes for CASSLTGVLNEQYF.

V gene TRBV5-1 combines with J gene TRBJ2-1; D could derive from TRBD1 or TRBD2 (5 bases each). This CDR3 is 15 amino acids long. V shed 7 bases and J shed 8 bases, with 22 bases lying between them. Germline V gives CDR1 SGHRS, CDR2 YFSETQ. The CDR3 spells CASALRGDGADEQFF. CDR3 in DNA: TGCGCCAGCGCCCTGAGGGGAGATGGTGCCGATGAGCAGTTCTTC.

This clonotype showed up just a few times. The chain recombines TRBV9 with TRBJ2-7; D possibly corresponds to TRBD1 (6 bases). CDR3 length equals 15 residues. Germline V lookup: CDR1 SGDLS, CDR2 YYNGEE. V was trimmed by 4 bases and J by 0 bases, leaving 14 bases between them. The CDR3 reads CASSPTGYRSYEQYF. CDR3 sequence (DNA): TGTGCCAGCAGCCCTACAGGGTATCGCTCCTACGAGCAGTACTTC.

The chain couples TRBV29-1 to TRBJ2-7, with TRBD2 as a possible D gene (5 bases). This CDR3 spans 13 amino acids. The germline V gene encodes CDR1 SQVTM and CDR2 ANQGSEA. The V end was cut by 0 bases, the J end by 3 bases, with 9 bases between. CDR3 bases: TGCAGCGTTGAAGACGGGGTCCTCTACGAGCAGTACTTC. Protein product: CSVEDGVLYEQYF.

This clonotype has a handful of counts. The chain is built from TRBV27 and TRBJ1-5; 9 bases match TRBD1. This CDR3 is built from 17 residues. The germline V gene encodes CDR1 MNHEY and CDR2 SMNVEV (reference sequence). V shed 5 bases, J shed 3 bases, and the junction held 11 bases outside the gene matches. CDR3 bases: TGTGCCAGCAGTGGGGCTCGGGGACAGGGATCCAATCAGCCCCAGCATTTT. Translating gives CASSGARGQGSNQPQHF.

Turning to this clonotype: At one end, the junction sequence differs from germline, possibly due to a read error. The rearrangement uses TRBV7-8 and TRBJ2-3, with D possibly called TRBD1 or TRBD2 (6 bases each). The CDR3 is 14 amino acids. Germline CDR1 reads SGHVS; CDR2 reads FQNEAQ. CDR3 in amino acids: CASCLLTGGGTQYF. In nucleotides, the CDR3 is TGTGCCAGCTGCTTACTGACAGGAGGAGGGACGCAGTATTTT.

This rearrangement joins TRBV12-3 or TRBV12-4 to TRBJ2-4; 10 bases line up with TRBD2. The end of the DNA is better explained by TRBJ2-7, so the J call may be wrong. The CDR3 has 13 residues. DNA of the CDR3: TGTGCCAGTTGTAGCGGGAGGACCAGCGAGCAGTACTTC. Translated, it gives CASCSGRTSEQYF.

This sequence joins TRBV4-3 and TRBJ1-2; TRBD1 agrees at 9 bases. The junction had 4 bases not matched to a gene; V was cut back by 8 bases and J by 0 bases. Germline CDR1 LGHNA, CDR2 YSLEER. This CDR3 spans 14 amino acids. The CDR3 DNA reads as TGCGCCAGCTCCGGGACAGGGACTAACTATGGCTACACCTTC. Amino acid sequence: CASSGTGTNYGYTF.

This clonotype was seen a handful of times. The CDR3 is CASTQGQPWSGANVLTF. The CDR3 DNA reads TGTGCCAGCACCCAAGGACAGCCTTGGTCTGGGGCCAACGTCCTGACTTTC. V is TRBV7-6 and J is TRBJ2-6; TRBD1 might be the D (6 bases). This CDR3 is built from 17 residues. V lost 7 bases and J 1 base, leaving 17 bases between the germline ends. Germline V gene data show CDR1 as SGHVS and CDR2 as FNYEAQ.

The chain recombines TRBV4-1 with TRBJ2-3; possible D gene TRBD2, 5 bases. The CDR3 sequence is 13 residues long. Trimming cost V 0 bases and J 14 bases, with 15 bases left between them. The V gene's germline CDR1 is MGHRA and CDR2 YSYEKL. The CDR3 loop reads CASSQDPRGPPYF. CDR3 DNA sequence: TGCGCCAGCAGCCAAGATCCTCGGGGTCCACCGTATTTT.

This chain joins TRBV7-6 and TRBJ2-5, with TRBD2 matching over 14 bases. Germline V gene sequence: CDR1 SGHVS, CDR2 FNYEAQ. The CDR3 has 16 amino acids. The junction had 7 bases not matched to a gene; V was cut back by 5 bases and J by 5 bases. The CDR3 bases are TGTGCCAGCAGCCCGACTAGCGGGAGGGTCTGGGAGACCCAGTACTTC. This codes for CASSPTSGRVWETQYF.

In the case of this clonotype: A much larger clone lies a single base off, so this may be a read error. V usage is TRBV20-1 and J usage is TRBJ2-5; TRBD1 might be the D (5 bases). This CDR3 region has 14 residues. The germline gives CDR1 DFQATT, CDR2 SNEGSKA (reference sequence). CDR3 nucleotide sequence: TGCAGTGCTAGAGATGGGGCCCCCCAAGAGGCCCAGTACTTC. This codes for CSARDGAPQEAQYF.

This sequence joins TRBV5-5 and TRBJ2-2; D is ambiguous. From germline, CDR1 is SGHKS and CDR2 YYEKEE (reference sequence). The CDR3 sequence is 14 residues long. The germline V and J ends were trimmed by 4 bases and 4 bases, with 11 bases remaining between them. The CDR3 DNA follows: TGTGCCAGCAGCCGTCAATGGCCCACCGGGGAGCTGTTTTTT. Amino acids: CASSRQWPTGELFF.

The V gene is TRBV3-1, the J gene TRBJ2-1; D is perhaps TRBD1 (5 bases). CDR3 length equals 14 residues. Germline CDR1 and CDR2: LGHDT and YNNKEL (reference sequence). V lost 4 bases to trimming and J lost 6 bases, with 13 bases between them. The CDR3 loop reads CASSLHTDSNEQFF. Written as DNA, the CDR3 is TGTGCCAGCAGCCTACACACCGACAGCAATGAGCAGTTCTTC.

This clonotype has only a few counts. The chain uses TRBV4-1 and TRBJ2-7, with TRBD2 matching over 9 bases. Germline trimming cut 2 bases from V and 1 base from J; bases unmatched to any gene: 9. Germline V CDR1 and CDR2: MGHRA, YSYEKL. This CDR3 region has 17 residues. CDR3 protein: CASSQLWVAGVSYEQYF. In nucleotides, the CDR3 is TGCGCCAGCAGCCAACTTTGGGTAGCGGGAGTTTCCTACGAGCAGTACTTC.

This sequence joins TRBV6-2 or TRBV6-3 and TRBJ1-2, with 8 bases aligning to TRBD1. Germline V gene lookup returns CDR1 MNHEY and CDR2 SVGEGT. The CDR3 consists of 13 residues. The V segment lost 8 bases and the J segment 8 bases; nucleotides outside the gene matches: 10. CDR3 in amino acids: CASRPWTGYGYTF. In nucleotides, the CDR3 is TGTGCCAGCCGTCCCTGGACAGGGTACGGCTACACCTTC.

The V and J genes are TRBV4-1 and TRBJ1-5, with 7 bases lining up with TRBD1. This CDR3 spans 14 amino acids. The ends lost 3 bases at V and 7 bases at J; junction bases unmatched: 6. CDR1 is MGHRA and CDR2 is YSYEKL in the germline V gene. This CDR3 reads CASSHTGEGQPQHF. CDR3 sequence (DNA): TGCGCCAGCAGCCATACAGGGGAGGGGCAGCCCCAGCATTTT.

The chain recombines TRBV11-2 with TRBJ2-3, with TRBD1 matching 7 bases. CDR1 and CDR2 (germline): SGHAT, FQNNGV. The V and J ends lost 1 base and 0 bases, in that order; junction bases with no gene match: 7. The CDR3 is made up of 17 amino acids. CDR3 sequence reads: CASSLGGQSSSTDTQYF. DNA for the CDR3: TGTGCCAGCAGCTTAGGGGGACAGTCATCTAGCACAGATACGCAGTATTTT.

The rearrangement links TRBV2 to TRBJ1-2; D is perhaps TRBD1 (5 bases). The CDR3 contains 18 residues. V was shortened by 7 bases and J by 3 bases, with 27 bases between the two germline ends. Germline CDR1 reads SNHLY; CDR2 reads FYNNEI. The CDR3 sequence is CASTTFDLQARDDYGYTF. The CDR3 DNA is TGTGCCAGCACAACCTTTGATCTCCAGGCCAGGGATGACTATGGCTACACCTTC.